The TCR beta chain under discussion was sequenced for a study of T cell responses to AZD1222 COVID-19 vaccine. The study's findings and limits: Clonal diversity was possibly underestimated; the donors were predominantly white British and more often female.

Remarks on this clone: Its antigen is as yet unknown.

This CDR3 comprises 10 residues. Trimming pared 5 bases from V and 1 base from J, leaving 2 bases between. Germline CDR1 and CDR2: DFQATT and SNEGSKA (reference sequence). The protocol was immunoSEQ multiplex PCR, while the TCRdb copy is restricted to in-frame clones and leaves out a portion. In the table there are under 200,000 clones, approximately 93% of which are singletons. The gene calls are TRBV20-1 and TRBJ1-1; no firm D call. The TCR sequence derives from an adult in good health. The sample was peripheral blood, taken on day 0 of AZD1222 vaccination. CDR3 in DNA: TGCAGTGCTTGGAACACTGAAGCTTTCTTT. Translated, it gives CSAWNTEAFF.